This record concerns one T cell receptor (beta chain) sequence. Its target is unknown. This entry is derived from a study of human CD8 memory T cell subsets. Study observations and caveats: This study sequenced T cell receptor beta chains only. T cells showing similarly high diversity were the stem-like memory and precursor exhausted cells, not the effector memory cells.

This CDR3 is built from 18 residues. Germline CDR1 and CDR2: SGHVS and FNYEAQ. Total CD8+ T cells underwent enrichment via negative magnetic separation. Per subset, duplicate vials of around 150,000 sorted CD8+ T cells supplied RNA. UMI-labeled 5' RACE generated the TCR beta libraries. From its re-call of the 5' RACE reads, TCRdb lists each CDR3 protein once, without DNA. This sample lists 3,000 to 4,500 distinct CDR3 sequences; its ten largest clones have roughly 33%. Sequenced: CD8+ effector memory T cells (TEM) sorted from PBMCs. Noted subset: effector memory CD8 T cells, CCR7- CD45RO+ CD95+. The V call is TRBV7-6, the J call TRBJ2-3. This clonotype originated in a human donor in good health. CDR3 residues: CASSLSSRPTRFPDTQYF. The full variable domain, with the rest looked up from reference TRBV7-6 and TRBJ2-3, is GAGVSQSPRYKVTKRGQDVALRCDPISGHVSLYWYRQALGQGPEFLTYFNYEAQQDKSGLPNDRFSAERPEGSISTLTIQRTEQRDSAMYRCASSLSSRPTRFPDTQYFGPGTRLTVL.